This TCR beta chain was identified during a study of radiotherapy plus CTLA-4 blockade in lung cancer. TCRdb's table, derived via immunoSEQ multiplex PCR, lists solely in-frame clones and lacks some. This table holds 13,000 to 15,000 clones, 87% found once. With ipilimumab providing CTLA-4 blockade, focal radiation was administered to patients who had chemo-refractory metastatic non-small-cell lung cancer. V shed 6 bases, J shed 1 base, and the junction held 11 bases outside the gene matches. Germline assignment: CDR1 ENHRY and CDR2 SYGVKD. The CDR3 totals 16 residues. The receptor comes from a human donor with non-small cell lung cancer that progressed on radiotherapy plus ipilimumab. Some clones in this sample may be carry-over from other donors' samples. The chain couples TRBV10-3 to TRBJ1-2; 7 bases agree with TRBD1. Sequencing used peripheral blood, obtained from a patient treated with radiotherapy plus ipilimumab. CDR3 residues: CAIRYTGADFNYGYTF. The CDR3 DNA follows: TGTGCCATCAGATATACAGGGGCCGACTTTAACTATGGCTACACCTTC.